This note documents a single T cell receptor beta chain sequence. This sample is part of a study of blood T cell repertoires in COVID-19. About the study: Some COVID-19 samples were acute and others convalescent; all came from the United States, Italy and Spain. Nucleic acid was either cDNA or gDNA, and it came from T cells, B-cell-depleted T cells, or PBMCs.

Per the original data handling: Estimated nucleated cell counts came from reference gene primer amplification. Generated by immunoSEQ multiplex PCR, the TCRdb table keeps only in-frame clones and is missing some. V and J calls and clone size are those listed in that table; D and trimming were worked out from the DNA. The table has more than 250,000 clones, approximately 89% seen once. From germline, CDR1 is MNHEY and CDR2 SVGAGI. V lost 2 bases and J 4 bases, leaving 14 bases between the germline ends. The CDR3 has 15 residues. The material sequenced was PBMCs or T cells enriched from blood (not recorded which). This chain uses TRBV6-5 with TRBJ1-1, with D possibly being TRBD1 (5 bases). The sequence was obtained from a woman aged 25 to 39 who had recovered from COVID-19. The CDR3 DNA reads TGTGCCAGCAGTTACGCTGAGCAGGGCGCCACTGAAGCTTTCTTT. This sequence encodes CASSYAEQGATEAFF.